The 29 T cell receptor beta chains below all came from one sample that was sequenced in a study of blood T cell repertoires in COVID-19 (dated by TCRdb to the early 2020s). Receptors were amplified or captured by the immunoSEQ multiplex PCR assay. TCRdb stores this immuneACCESS table with in-frame sequences only. Part of the clones is absent; in the studies checked, under half of the shortfall reflects unresolved V genes, and no reason is known for the rest. This sample comprises about 94,000 clones, 70% to 90% of them detected only once. In total, the top ten clones hold around 7% of the sample. The sequencing sample was made of peripheral blood. The receptors stem from a human donor with acute or convalescent COVID-19. The donor label of this sample is uncertain.

The chain has TRBV19 and TRBJ1-3; possible D gene TRBD1, 6 bases. The CDR3 sequence is 16 residues long. Germline assignment: CDR1 LNHDA and CDR2 SQIVND (reference sequence). The germline V and J ends were trimmed by 6 bases and 3 bases, with 18 bases remaining between them. The CDR3 loop reads CASSQTTTGVGNTIYF. The CDR3 region has the DNA TGTGCCAGTAGCCAGACCACGACAGGAGTTGGAAACACCATATATTTT.

This CDR3 is CASSGGRTGPSKNIQYF. DNA of the CDR3: TGTGCCAGCAGTGGAGGGAGGACAGGACCCTCCAAAAACATTCAGTACTTC. V and J are TRBV25-1 and TRBJ2-4, with TRBD1 as a possible D gene (7 bases). CDR3 length equals 17 residues. Germline loops: CDR1 MGHDK, CDR2 SYGVNS. Trimming cost V 4 bases and J 2 bases, with 18 bases left between them.

V gene TRBV19 combines with J gene TRBJ2-3, with TRBD1 matching 9 bases. Germline CDR1 is LNHDA and CDR2 is SQIVND (reference sequence). The V segment lost 6 bases and the J segment 8 bases; nucleotides outside the gene matches: 9. The CDR3 has 14 residues. CDR3 sequence (DNA): TGTGCCAGTAGGGGGACAGGGTTCTTTGGTACGCAGTATTTT. Protein: CASRGTGFFGTQYF.

The V gene is TRBV12-5, the J gene TRBJ2-3; D is uncertain. Germline assignment: CDR1 LGHNT and CDR2 FRNRAP. The CDR3 length is 14 residues. Trimming removed 0 bases at V and 2 bases at J, with 6 bases between. CDR3 sequence reads: CASGLVRVTDTQYF. The CDR3, as DNA: TGTGCTAGTGGTTTGGTACGGGTCACAGATACGCAGTATTTT.

The chain has TRBV5-4 and TRBJ2-1, with 8 bases matching TRBD2. The trim removed 2 bases at V and 4 bases at J, leaving 11 bases unmatched. The CDR3 is made up of 17 amino acids. Looked up from germline, CDR1 is SGHNT and CDR2 is YYREEE (reference sequence). CDR3 in DNA: TGTGCCAGCAGCTTCCCCGAGGGGCGGGGGGATTACAATGAGCAGTTCTTC. Amino acid sequence: CASSFPEGRGDYNEQFF.

As for this clone: The sample contains more than one DNA sequence encoding this CDR3. The rearrangement links TRBV6-5 to TRBJ1-1; D perhaps matches TRBD1 (5 bases). The ends were cut back, 9 bases at V and 4 bases at J, with 15 bases in the middle. Per the germline V gene, CDR1 is MNHEY and CDR2 is SVGAGI. CDR3 length: 13 residues. CDR3 loop: CASSLGAVTEAFF. CDR3 bases: TGTGCCAGTAGCCTAGGGGCGGTCACTGAAGCTTTCTTT.

The chain has TRBV7-2 and TRBJ1-2; TRBD1 aligns across 9 bases. The germline CDR1 and CDR2 sequences are SGHTA and FQGNSA. The CDR3 length is 16 residues. After removal of 1 base from V and 8 bases from J, the junction contained 11 bases not matched to a gene. CDR3 bases: TGTGCCAGCAGCTTAGTTGGAGGGACAGGGCGACGGGGCTACACCTTC. Its protein is CASSLVGGTGRRGYTF.

A note on this clone: Without the conserved terminal phenylalanine or tryptophan, this CDR3 likely stems from a read error. It is unclear where the CDR3 begins or ends on the DNA, so no DNA is shown, and the CDR3 is as TCRdb lists it. V gene TRBV24-1 combines with J gene TRBJ1-2. Germline CDR1 is KGHDR and CDR2 is SFDVKD. Counting both end residues, the CDR3 totals 14 amino acids. The CDR3 spells CAKTGPGKGLWLHL.

The V call is TRBV9, the J call TRBJ1-6, with 7 bases that match TRBD1. V lost 2 bases and J lost 5; bases outside the gene matches: 1. From germline, CDR1 is SGDLS and CDR2 YYNGEE. This CDR3 contains 14 residues. CDR3 nucleotide sequence: TGTGCCAGCAGCGTGGGACAGAATAATTCACCCCTCCACTTT. Protein sequence: CASSVGQNNSPLHF.

J is TRBJ2-3 and V is TRBV28, with D perhaps TRBD1 (6 bases). The CDR3 has 16 residues. Per germline, CDR1 MDHEN and CDR2 SYDVKM. V lost 6 bases, J lost 4 bases, and 20 bases lay in between. The DNA of the CDR3 is TGTGCCAGCAGGCTACCACAGGGAAAAGTGGCAGATACGCAGTATTTT. It translates to CASRLPQGKVADTQYF.

The rearrangement links TRBV27 to TRBJ2-7, with D perhaps matching TRBD1 (6 bases). Trimming removed 4 bases at V and 1 base at J, with 11 bases between. Germline values: CDR1 MNHEY, CDR2 SMNVEV (reference sequence). This CDR3 is 14 amino acids long. This CDR3 reads CASSSQQGSYEQYF. The CDR3 DNA reads TGTGCCAGCAGTTCGCAACAGGGTTCCTACGAGCAGTACTTC.

This chain uses TRBV7-9 with TRBJ1-1, with D perhaps matching TRBD1 (5 bases). This CDR3 spans 12 amino acids. CDR1 and CDR2 (germline): SEHNR, FQNEAQ (reference sequence). Trimming pared 2 bases from V and 11 bases from J, leaving 12 bases between. The CDR3 here is CASSLPQVDAFF. The CDR3 DNA is TGTGCCAGCAGCTTACCACAGGTAGACGCTTTCTTT. The full variable domain, with the rest looked up from reference TRBV7-9 and TRBJ1-1, is DTGVSQNPRHKITKRGQNVTFRCDPISEHNRLYWYRQTLGQGPEFLTYFQNEAQLEKSRLLSDRFSAERPKGSFSTLEIQRTEQGDSAMYLCASSLPQVDAFFGQGTRLTVV.

The chain employs TRBV5-1 and TRBJ2-1; 9 bases are a match to TRBD2. CDR3 length: 15 residues. With V trimmed by 0 bases and J by 4 bases, 2 bases remained unmatched. From germline, CDR1 is SGHRS and CDR2 YFSETQ. DNA of the CDR3: TGCGCCAGCAGCTTGGGACTAGCGGAATACAATGAGCAGTTCTTC. Translation: CASSLGLAEYNEQFF.

The chain carries TRBV7-9 and TRBJ1-2; 7 bases align to TRBD1. Germline-derived CDR1 and CDR2 are SEHNR and FQNEAQ (reference sequence). The V segment lost 7 bases and the J segment 2 bases; nucleotides outside the gene matches: 4. This CDR3 comprises 13 residues. The CDR3 DNA reads as TGTGCCAGCACACCACAGGGGAACTATGGCTACACCTTC. The encoded protein is CASTPQGNYGYTF.

This chain joins TRBV28 and TRBJ1-1; 9 bases are shared with TRBD1. J lost 4 bases, V lost 8 bases, and 14 bases had no gene match. CDR1 is MDHEN and CDR2 is SYDVKM in the germline V gene. The CDR3 has 16 residues. CDR3 sequence (DNA): TGTGCCAGCCGCTCGGGACAGGGAACCCCAGGCACTGAAGCTTTCTTT. Amino acid sequence: CASRSGQGTPGTEAFF.

The chain couples TRBV30 to TRBJ1-5; 7 nucleotides match TRBD1. Germline V gene lookup returns CDR1 GTSNPN and CDR2 SVGIG (reference sequence). V shed 2 bases and J 3 bases; nucleotides not matched to a gene: 4. CDR3 length: 14 residues. The CDR3 DNA reads TGTGCCTGGAGTCGGACAGGCCACAATCAGCCCCAGCATTTT. This translates into CAWSRTGHNQPQHF.

This chain uses TRBV29-1 with TRBJ1-4; 11 bases map to TRBD1. This CDR3 region has 14 residues. Germline CDR1 is SQVTM and CDR2 is ANQGSEA. V dropped 4 bases and J dropped 6; count of bases not matched to a gene: 4. The chain's CDR3 is CSVAGTGGDEKLFF. Written as DNA, the CDR3 is TGCAGCGTTGCCGGGACAGGGGGAGATGAAAAACTGTTTTTT.

The chain recombines TRBV7-3 with TRBJ2-3; 10 nucleotides align to TRBD2. The CDR3 has 18 amino acids. From germline, CDR1 is SGHTA and CDR2 FQGTGA. V shed 7 bases, J shed 0 bases, and the junction held 13 bases outside the gene matches. This chain's CDR3 is CASKPTTSGTSSTDTQYF. The CDR3, as DNA: TGTGCCAGCAAGCCGACTACTAGCGGGACTTCTAGCACAGATACGCAGTATTTT.

V usage is TRBV10-2 and J usage is TRBJ1-5; D unresolved. The germline V and J ends were trimmed by 3 bases and 0 bases, with 6 bases remaining between them. Per the germline V gene, CDR1 is WSHSY and CDR2 is SAAADI. The CDR3 spans 14 residues. The CDR3, as DNA: TGCGCCAGCAGTGACTCTTCTAGCAATCAGCCCCAGCATTTT. It translates to CASSDSSSNQPQHF.

This clone was seen a handful of times. The rearrangement links TRBV18 to TRBJ2-7, with 9 bases identical to TRBD1. Looked up from germline, CDR1 is KGHSH and CDR2 is LQKENI. The trim removed 3 bases at V and 1 base at J, leaving 4 bases unmatched. The CDR3 has 15 residues. The CDR3 DNA follows: TGTGCCAGCTCACCTGGGACAGGGCAATCCTACGAGCAGTACTTC. It specifies CASSPGTGQSYEQYF. The full variable domain, rest sourced from reference TRBV18 and TRBJ2-7, is NAGVMQNPRHLVRRRGQEARLRCSPMKGHSHVYWYRQLPEEGLKFMVYLQKENIIDESGMPKERFSAEFPKEGPSILRIQQVVRGDSAAYFCASSPGTGQSYEQYFGPGTRLTVT.

The chain combines TRBV7-3 with TRBJ2-7, with 10 positions matching TRBD1. Looked up from germline, CDR1 is SGHTA and CDR2 is FQGTGA. This CDR3 region has 15 residues. V shed 3 bases and J 0 bases; nucleotides not matched to a gene: 2. CDR3 amino acids: CASSLTGGGSYEQYF. The DNA of the CDR3 is TGTGCCAGCAGCTTGACAGGGGGCGGCTCCTACGAGCAGTACTTC.

The chain uses TRBV5-1 and TRBJ2-2; no reliable D call. V was shortened by 4 bases and J by 1 base, with 2 bases between the two germline ends. This CDR3 is 12 amino acids long. The V gene's germline CDR1 is SGHRS and CDR2 YFSETQ. The CDR3 DNA is TGCGCCAGCAGCCTGAACACCGGGGAGCTGTTTTTT. This encodes CASSLNTGELFF.

This clone has more than one count but fewer than ten. The chain is built from TRBV19 and TRBJ2-4, with 10 bases matching TRBD1. The CDR3 sequence is 14 residues long. The V gene's germline CDR1 is LNHDA and CDR2 SQIVND (reference sequence). The V and J ends lost 5 bases and 4 bases, in that order; junction bases with no gene match: 2. CDR3 sequence reads: CASSWTGGKNIQYF. DNA for the CDR3: TGTGCCAGTAGTTGGACAGGGGGAAAAAACATTCAGTACTTC.

The rearrangement links TRBV28 to TRBJ1-2; 7 nucleotides agree with TRBD1. This CDR3 is built from 12 residues. The germline V gene encodes CDR1 MDHEN and CDR2 SYDVKM. V lost 3 bases to trimming and J lost 14 bases; unmatched junction nucleotides: 9. DNA of the CDR3: TGTGCCAGCAGTTTCCTAGGACAGGCTGGTACCTTC. Protein product: CASSFLGQAGTF.

The chain combines TRBV7-3 with TRBJ2-2, with a possible D match to TRBD2 (7 bases). V lost 3 bases and J lost 4, with 18 bases in between. The CDR3 totals 17 residues. The germline gives CDR1 SGHTA, CDR2 FQGTGA. The CDR3 coding sequence is TGTGCCAGCAGCTTCTCCGGGCTACGGGGGGCCACCGGGGAGCTGTTTTTT. Amino acids: CASSFSGLRGATGELFF.

This chain uses TRBV19 with TRBJ2-1; 13 bases line up with TRBD2. Trimming took 5 bases from V and 5 from J; bases not matched to a gene: 3. Germline lookup yields CDR1 LNHDA and CDR2 SQIVND (reference sequence). CDR3 length: 15 amino acids. CDR3 DNA sequence: TGTGCCAGTAGTTCGACTAGCGGGGGGAACAATGAGCAGTTCTTC. Amino acid sequence: CASSSTSGGNNEQFF.

The CDR3 nucleotides are TGTGCCAGCAGCCCCTGGACAGAGTTGAATCAGCCCCAGCATTTT. This gives the protein CASSPWTELNQPQHF. J is TRBJ1-5 and V is TRBV7-2, with a weak D call TRBD1 (6 bases). The V end lost 5 bases, the J end lost 4 bases, and 15 bases lay between the germline ends. CDR3 size: 15 residues. Germline values: CDR1 SGHTA, CDR2 FQGNSA.

CDR3 region: CASSLTGSGANVLTF. The CDR3 DNA sequence: TGTGCCAGCAGCCTGACAGGGTCTGGGGCCAACGTCCTGACTTTC. The chain recombines TRBV6-1 with TRBJ2-6; TRBD1 agrees at 7 bases. V lost 6 bases and J lost 1; bases outside the gene matches: 3. CDR1 is MNHNS and CDR2 is SASEGT in the germline V gene. CDR3 length: 15 residues.

This chain connects TRBV5-4 to TRBJ2-2, with D perhaps matching TRBD2 (5 bases). Germline V gene data show CDR1 as SGHNT and CDR2 as YYREEE (reference sequence). V dropped 4 bases and J dropped 5 bases, with 6 bases sitting between them. This CDR3 is built from 12 residues. In nucleotides, the CDR3 is TGTGCCAGCAGCCGGGGAACCGGGGAGCTGTTTTTT. Translation: CASSRGTGELFF.